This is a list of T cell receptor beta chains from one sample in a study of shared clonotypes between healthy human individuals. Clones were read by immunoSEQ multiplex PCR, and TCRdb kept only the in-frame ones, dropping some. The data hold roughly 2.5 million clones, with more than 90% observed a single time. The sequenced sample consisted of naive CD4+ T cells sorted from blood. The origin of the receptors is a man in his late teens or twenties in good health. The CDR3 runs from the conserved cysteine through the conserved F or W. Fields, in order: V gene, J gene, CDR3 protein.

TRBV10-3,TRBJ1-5,CAISEGGITQHF
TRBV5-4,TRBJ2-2,CASSFASAGELFF
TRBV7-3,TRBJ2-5,CASSPGLEGETQYF
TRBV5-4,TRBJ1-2,CASSAGPGGPPHGYTF
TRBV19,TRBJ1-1,CASSIAGFVNTEAFF
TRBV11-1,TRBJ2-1,CASSWSRDNNEQFF
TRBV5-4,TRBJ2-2,CASSLVQANTGELFF
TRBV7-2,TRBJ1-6,CASSPAQGRPNSPLHF
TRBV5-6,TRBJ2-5,CASRRRAAAQETQYF
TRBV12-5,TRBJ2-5,CASGRQGALETQYF
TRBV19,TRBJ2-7,CASSNTGTGPDEQYF
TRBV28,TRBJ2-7,CASGDRAYEQYF
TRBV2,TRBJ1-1,CASSEQGVGTEAFF
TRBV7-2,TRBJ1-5,CASSLETGEHQPQHF
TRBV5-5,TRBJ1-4,CASSPANRGNEKLFF
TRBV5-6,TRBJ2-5,CASSFIRQETQYF
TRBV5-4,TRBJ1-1,CASSSPGMNTEAFF
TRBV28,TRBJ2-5,CASSLGRPGAQYF
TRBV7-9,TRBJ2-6,CASRGWGTFSGANVLTF
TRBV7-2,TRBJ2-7,CASSRSGNPGYEQYF
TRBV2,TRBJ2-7,CASRSGTLSYEQYF
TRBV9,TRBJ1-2,CASSVSTTGGYGYTF
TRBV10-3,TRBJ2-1,CAVNPSLADEQFF
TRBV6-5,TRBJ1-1,CASSYSKQALTEAFF
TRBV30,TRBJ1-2,CAWRMRGTPTYGYTF
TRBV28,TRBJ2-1,CASSFPGQNNEQFF
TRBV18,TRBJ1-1,CASSPAWTGRIAEAFF
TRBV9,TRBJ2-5,CASSPSGTDQSTQYF